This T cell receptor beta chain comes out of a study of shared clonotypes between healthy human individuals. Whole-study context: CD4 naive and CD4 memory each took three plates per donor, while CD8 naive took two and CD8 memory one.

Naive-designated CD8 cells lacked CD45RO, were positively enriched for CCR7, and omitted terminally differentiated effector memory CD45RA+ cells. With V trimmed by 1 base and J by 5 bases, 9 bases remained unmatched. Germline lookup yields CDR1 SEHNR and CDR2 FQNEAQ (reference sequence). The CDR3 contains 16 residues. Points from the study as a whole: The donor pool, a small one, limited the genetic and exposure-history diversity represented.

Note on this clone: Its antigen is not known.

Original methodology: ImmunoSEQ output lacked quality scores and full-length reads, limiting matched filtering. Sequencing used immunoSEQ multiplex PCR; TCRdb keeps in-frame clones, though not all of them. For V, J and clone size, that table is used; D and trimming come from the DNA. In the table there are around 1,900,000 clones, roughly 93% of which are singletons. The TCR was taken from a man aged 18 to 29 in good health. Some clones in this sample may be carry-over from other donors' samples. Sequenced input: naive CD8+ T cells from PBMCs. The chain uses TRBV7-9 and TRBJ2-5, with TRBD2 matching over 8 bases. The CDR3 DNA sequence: TGTGCCAGCAGCTTAGATAGCGGGGAGTATTGGGAGACCCAGTACTTC. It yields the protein CASSLDSGEYWETQYF.